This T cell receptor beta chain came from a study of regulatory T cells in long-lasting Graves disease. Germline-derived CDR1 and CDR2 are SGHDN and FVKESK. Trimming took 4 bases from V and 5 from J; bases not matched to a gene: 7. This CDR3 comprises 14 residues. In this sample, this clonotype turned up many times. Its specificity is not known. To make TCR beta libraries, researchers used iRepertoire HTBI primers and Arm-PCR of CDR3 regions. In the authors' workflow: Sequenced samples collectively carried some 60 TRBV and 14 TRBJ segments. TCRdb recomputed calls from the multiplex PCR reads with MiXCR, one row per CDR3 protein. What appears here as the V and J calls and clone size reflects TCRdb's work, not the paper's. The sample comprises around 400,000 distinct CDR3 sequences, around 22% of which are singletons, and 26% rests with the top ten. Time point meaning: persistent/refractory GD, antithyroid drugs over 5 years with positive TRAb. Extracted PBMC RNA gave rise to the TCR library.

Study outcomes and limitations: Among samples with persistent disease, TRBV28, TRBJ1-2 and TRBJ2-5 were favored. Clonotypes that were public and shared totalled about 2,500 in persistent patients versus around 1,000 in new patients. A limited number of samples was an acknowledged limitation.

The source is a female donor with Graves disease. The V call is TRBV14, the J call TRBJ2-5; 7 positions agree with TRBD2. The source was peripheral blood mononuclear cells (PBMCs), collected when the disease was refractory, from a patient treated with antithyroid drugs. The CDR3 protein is CASSLRGSGETQYF. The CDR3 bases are TGTGCCAGCAGCCTCCGTGGTAGCGGGGAGACCCAGTACTTC.